This TCR beta chain was identified in a study of identical twins. The sample holds many counts of this clonotype. This CDR3 region has 16 residues. CDR1 LNHDA and CDR2 SQIVND come from the germline V gene (reference sequence). V was shortened by 0 bases and J by 7 bases, with 15 bases between the two germline ends. TCRdb re-analysed the 5' RACE reads in MiXCR, keeping a single row per CDR3 protein. The sample contains 150,000 or so distinct CDR3 sequences, roughly 3.5% of which appear only once. The receptor was isolated from a young man in good health. Sequences were obtained from memory T cells sorted from blood. This chain connects TRBV19 to TRBJ2-2; D is possibly TRBD2 (5 bases). This CDR3 is CASSIDGVGVGGELFF. The CDR3 region has the DNA TGTGCCAGTAGTATAGATGGGGTCGGGGTTGGCGGGGAGCTGTTTTTT.